This paragraph covers one TCR beta chain sequence. What it recognizes is unknown. The data were taken from a study of T cell responses to AZD1222 COVID-19 vaccine. Germline CDR1 reads SGHRS; CDR2 reads YFSETQ. This CDR3 has 18 amino acids. V lost 1 base to trimming and J lost 1 base; unmatched junction nucleotides: 9. Assay used: immunoSEQ multiplex PCR; TCRdb lists only in-frame clones, some missing. The data contain 160,000 or so clones, 70% to 90% of them singletons. Overall study results and limits: Receipt of two AZD1222 doses was followed by a rise in Spike-specific TCR breadth and depth. Epitopes outside B.1.351 and B.1.1.7 mutated regions reportedly drew nearly half of spike TCRs. Donors skewed white British and female; clonal diversity was possibly underestimated.

The receptor comes from an adult who received the AZD1222 COVID-19 vaccine. The rearrangement links TRBV5-1 to TRBJ2-2; 8 positions agree with TRBD1. The sample was peripheral blood, taken 28 days after the second AZD1222 dose. The chain's CDR3 is CASSLLQGESLNTGELFF. CDR3 nucleotides: TGCGCCAGCAGCTTGTTACAGGGGGAATCCCTGAACACCGGGGAGCTGTTTTTT.